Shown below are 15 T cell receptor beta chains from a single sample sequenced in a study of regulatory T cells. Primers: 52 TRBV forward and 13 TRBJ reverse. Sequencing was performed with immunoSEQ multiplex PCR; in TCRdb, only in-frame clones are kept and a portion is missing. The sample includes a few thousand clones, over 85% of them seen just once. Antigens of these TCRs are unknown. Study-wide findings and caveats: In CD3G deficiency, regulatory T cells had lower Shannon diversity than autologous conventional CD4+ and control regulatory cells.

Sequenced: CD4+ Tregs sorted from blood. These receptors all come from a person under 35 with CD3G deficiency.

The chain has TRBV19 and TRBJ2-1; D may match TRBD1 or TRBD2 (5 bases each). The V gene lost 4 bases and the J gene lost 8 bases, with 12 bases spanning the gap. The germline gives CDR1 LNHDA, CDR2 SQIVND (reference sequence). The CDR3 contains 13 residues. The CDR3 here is CASSRGVEYEQFF. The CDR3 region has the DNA TGTGCCAGTAGTAGAGGGGTGGAATATGAGCAGTTCTTC.

The CDR3 DNA sequence: TGTGCCAGCAGCTTAGCTCACAGGCTAGGACAGCCCCAGCATTTT. It translates to CASSLAHRLGQPQHF. The chain recombines TRBV5-4 with TRBJ1-5; D perhaps matches TRBD1 (5 bases). Trimming shortened V by 2 bases and J by 7 bases, and 16 bases separated the two germline ends. The CDR3 runs 15 residues. CDR1 SGHNT and CDR2 YYREEE come from the germline V gene (reference sequence).

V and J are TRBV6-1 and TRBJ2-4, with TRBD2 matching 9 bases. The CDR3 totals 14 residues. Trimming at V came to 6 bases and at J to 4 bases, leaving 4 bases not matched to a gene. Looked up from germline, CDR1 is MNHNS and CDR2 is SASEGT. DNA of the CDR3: TGTGCCAGCAGGACTACTAGCGGGAAAAACATTCAGTACTTC. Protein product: CASRTTSGKNIQYF.

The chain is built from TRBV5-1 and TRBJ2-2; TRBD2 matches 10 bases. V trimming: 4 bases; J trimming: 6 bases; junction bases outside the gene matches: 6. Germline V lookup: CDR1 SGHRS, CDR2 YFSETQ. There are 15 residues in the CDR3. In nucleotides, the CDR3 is TGCGCCAGCAGCCCGAGCGGGAGGGCGGCCGGGGAGCTGTTTTTT. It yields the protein CASSPSGRAAGELFF.

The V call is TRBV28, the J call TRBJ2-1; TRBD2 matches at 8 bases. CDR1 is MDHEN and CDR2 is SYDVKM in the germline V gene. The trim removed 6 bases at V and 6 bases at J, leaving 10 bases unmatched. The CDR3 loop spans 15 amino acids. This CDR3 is CASSPAGLGRNEQFF. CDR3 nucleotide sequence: TGTGCCAGCAGCCCCGCGGGACTAGGTCGCAATGAGCAGTTCTTC.

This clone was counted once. For the CDR3, the DNA is TGTGCCAGTAGTATAGGGACTAGCGGGAGAAATGAGCAGTTCTTC. This codes for CASSIGTSGRNEQFF. The chain carries TRBV19 and TRBJ2-1; 13 nucleotides line up with TRBD2. V was pared by 1 base and J by 7 bases, with 1 base of the junction left unmatched. Germline V lookup: CDR1 LNHDA, CDR2 SQIVND (reference sequence). This CDR3 has 15 residues.

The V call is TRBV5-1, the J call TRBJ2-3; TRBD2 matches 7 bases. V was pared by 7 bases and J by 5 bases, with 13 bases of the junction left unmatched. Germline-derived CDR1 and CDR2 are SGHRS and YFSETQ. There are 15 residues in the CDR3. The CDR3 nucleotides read TGCGCCAGCGCGACGGGCGGGAGTATGGTAGATACGCAGTATTTT. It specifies CASATGGSMVDTQYF.

CDR3 DNA: TGCGCCAGCAGCCCGGACAGGGGGGCAGAGACCCAGTACTTC. Protein product: CASSPDRGAETQYF. The V call is TRBV5-1, the J call TRBJ2-5, with 10 bases fitting TRBD1. Germline CDR1 is SGHRS and CDR2 is YFSETQ. With 4 bases clipped from V and 4 bases from J, the junction kept 4 bases outside the gene matches. This CDR3 spans 14 amino acids.

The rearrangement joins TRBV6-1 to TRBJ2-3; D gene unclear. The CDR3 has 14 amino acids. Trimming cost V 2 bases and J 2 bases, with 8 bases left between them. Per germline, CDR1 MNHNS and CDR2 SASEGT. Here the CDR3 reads CASSEYGSTDTQYF. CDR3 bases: TGTGCCAGCAGTGAATACGGCTCCACAGATACGCAGTATTTT.

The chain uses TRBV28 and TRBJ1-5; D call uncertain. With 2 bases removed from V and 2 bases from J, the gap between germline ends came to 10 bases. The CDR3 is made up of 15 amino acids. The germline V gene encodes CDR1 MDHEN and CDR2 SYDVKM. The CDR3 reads CASSLVGRGNQPQHF. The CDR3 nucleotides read TGTGCCAGCAGTTTAGTGGGGAGGGGCAATCAGCCCCAGCATTTT.

This CDR3 reads CASSARQGLSYEQYF. The CDR3 DNA follows: TGTGCCAGCAGTGCGAGACAGGGGCTCTCCTACGAGCAGTACTTC. This chain uses TRBV6-1 with TRBJ2-7, with 8 bases lining up with TRBD1. The junction had 5 bases not matched to a gene; V was cut back by 4 bases and J by 0 bases. The CDR3 extends over 15 amino acids. Germline values: CDR1 MNHNS, CDR2 SASEGT.

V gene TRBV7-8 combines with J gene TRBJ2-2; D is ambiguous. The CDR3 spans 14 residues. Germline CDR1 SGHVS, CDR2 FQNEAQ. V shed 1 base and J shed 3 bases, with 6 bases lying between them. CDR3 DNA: TGTGCCAGCAGCTTAGGCGGCTACACCGGGGAGCTGTTTTTT. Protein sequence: CASSLGGYTGELFF.

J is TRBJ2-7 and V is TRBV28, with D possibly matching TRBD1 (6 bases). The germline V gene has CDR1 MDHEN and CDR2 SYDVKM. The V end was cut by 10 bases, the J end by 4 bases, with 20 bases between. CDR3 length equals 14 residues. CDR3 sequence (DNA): TGTGCCACCCTCTCCGGGACACCTAGTTACGAGCAGTACTTC. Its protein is CATLSGTPSYEQYF. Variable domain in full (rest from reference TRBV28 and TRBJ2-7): DVKVTQSSRYLVKRTGEKVFLECVQDMDHENMFWYRQDPGLGLRLIYFSYDVKMKEKGDIPEGYSVSREKKERFSLILESASTNQTSMYLCATLSGTPSYEQYFGPGTRLTVT.

The CDR3 nucleotides read TGTGCCAGCAGTCGGACAGGGGGCTTCACTGAAGCTTTCTTT. As protein: CASSRTGGFTEAFF. This chain joins TRBV6-1 and TRBJ1-1; 11 nucleotides line up with TRBD1. This CDR3 is built from 14 residues. Germline CDR1 is MNHNS and CDR2 is SASEGT. Trimming cost V 5 bases and J 4 bases; bases outside gene matches: 3.

This chain's CDR3 is CASSEGPHRSTDTQYF. In nucleotides, the CDR3 is TGCGCCAGCAGTGAAGGGCCACACAGATCCACAGATACGCAGTATTTT. This chain uses TRBV10-1 with TRBJ2-3; D ambiguous. The CDR3 runs 16 residues. Trimming took 3 bases from V and 2 from J, leaving 15 bases between them. Germline CDR1 reads WNHNN; CDR2 reads SYGVQD (reference sequence).